What follows describes a single TCR beta chain. As yet, its antigen is unknown. TCR cDNA was made by 5'RACE template switching, adding a universal primer site and UMIs. Via MiXCR, TCRdb re-called the 5' RACE reads, giving one row per CDR3 protein. This sample has about 550,000 distinct CDR3 sequences, with about 19% found just once. The data were taken from a study of T cells after yellow fever vaccination. Across the study: SMART-Seq v4 Ultra Low Input handled preparation of low-cell-number fractions. Broader study findings: Bulk-population clonotypes that are abundant could appear as contaminants in FACS-sorted repertoires. Most clones from primary vaccination resurfaced after the booster (about 96% CD4, about 91% CD8).

Germline loops: CDR1 SGHNT, CDR2 YYREEE (reference sequence). The ends were cut back, 5 bases at V and 5 bases at J, with 16 bases in the middle. The CDR3 sequence is 14 residues long. This specimen consisted of PBMCs, obtained 15 days after the yellow fever booster vaccination. The sequence was obtained from a man in his thirties or forties who received the YFV17D yellow fever vaccine. J is TRBJ2-5 and V is TRBV5-4; D may match TRBD1 or TRBD2 (5 bases each). CDR3 sequence reads: CASSIEGRWETQYF. CDR3 DNA sequence: TGTGCCAGCAGTATAGAGGGACGGTGGGAGACCCAGTACTTC. Full variable domain (missing parts from reference TRBV5-4 and TRBJ2-5): ETGVTQSPTHLIKTRGQQVTLRCSSQSGHNTVSWYQQALGQGPQFIFQYYREEENGRGNFPPRFSGLQFPNYSSELNVNALELDDSALYLCASSIEGRWETQYFGPGTRLLVL.